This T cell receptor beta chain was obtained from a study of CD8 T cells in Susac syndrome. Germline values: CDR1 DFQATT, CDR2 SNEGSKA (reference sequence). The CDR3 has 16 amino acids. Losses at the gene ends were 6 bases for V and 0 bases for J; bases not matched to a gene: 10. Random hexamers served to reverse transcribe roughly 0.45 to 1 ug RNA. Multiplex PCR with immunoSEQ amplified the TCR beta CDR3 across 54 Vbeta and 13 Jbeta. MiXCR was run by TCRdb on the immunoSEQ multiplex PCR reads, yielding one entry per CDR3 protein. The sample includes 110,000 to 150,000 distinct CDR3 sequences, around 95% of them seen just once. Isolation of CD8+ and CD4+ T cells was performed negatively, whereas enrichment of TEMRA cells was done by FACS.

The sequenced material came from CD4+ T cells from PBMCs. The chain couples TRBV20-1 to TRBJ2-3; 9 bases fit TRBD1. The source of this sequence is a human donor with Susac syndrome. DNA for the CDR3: TGCAGTGCAACCGGGACAGGGTCTTGGAGCACAGATACGCAGTATTTT. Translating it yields CSATGTGSWSTDTQYF.